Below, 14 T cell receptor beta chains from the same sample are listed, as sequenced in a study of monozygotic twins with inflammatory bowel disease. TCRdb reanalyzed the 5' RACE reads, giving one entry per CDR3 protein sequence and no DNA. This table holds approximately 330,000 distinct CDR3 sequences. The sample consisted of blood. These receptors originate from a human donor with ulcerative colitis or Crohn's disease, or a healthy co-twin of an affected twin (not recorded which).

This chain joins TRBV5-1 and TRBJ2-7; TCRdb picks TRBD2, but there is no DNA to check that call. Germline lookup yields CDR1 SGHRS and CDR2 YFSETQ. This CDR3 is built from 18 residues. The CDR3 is CASSLAVITSGNSYEQYF.

CDR3: CASSQRLAGGLTNTGELFF. The rearrangement joins TRBV4-1 to TRBJ2-2; TCRdb names TRBD2, which stays unverified in the absence of DNA. This CDR3 is 19 amino acids long. CDR1 is MGHRA, CDR2 YSYEKL, per germline.

The CDR3 region is CASSGDSVYTEAFF. The chain couples TRBV5-1 to TRBJ1-1; there is no DNA to check the TCRdb D call of TRBD1. The CDR3 covers 14 residues. Germline V gene lookup returns CDR1 SGHRS and CDR2 YFSETQ.

CDR3 region: CASSYLDRAGDEQFF. The chain joins TRBV6-5 to TRBJ2-1; TCRdb reports TRBD1, a call that lacks DNA to check it against. The CDR3 has 15 residues. Germline loops: CDR1 MNHEY, CDR2 SVGAGI.

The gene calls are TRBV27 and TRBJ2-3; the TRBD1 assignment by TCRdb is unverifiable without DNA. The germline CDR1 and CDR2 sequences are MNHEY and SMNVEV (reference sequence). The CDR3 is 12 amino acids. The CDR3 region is CASSLPQGTQYF.

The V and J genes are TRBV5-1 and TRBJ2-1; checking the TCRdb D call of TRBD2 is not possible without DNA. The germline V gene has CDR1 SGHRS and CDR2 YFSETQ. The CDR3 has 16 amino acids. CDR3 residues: CASSFGSTSSYNEQFF. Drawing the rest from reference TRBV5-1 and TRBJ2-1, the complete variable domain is KAGVTQTPRYLIKTRGQQVTLSCSPISGHRSVSWYQQTPGQGLQFLFEYFSETQRNKGNFPGRFSGRQFSNSRSEMNVSTLELGDSALYLCASSFGSTSSYNEQFFGPGTRLTVL.

The chain's CDR3 is CASSPTDVETNEQFF. This chain uses TRBV14 with TRBJ2-1; no DNA is available, so the TRBD1 call from TCRdb remains unchecked. The CDR3 runs 15 residues. Germline loops: CDR1 SGHDN, CDR2 FVKESK.

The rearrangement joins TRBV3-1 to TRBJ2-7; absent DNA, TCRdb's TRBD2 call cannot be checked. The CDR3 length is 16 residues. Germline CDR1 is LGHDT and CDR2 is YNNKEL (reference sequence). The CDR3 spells CASSLRGGLGNYEQYF.

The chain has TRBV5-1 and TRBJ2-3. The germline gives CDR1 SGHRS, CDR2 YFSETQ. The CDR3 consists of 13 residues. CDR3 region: CASSLVAPDTQYF.

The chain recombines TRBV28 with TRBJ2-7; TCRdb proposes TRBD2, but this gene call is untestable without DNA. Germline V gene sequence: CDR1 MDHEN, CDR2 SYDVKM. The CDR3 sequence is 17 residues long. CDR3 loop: CASRVGLAGGPTYEQYF.

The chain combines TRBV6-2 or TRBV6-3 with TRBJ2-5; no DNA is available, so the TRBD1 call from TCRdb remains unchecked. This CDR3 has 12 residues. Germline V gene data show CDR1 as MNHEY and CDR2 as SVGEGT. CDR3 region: CASTEGWETQYF.

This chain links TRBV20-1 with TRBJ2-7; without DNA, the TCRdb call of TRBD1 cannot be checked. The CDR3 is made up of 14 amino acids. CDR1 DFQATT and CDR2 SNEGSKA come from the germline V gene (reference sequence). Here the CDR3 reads CSANPRTRNYEQYF.

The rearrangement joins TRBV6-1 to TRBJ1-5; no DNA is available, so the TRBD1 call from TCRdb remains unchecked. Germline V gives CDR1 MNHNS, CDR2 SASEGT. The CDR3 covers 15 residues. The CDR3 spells CASSPEGKGGQPQHF.

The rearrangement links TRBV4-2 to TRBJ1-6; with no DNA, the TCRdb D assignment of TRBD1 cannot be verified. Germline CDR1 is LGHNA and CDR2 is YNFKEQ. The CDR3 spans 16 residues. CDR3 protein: CASSQTGGSYNSPLHF.